The 3 T cell receptor beta chains below were found in one sample sequenced in a study of cytomegalovirus exposure and HLA in healthy donors. The PCR made use of 60 Vbeta and 13 Jbeta primers. The assay was immunoSEQ multiplex PCR, and TCRdb's table has in-frame clones only and misses some. This sample's table has 75,000 to 85,000 clones. The specimen sequenced was PBMCs. These receptor sequences come from a man between 18 and 29 years old in good health and CMV-seropositive.

CDR3: CASSLAASARNEQFF. The CDR3 DNA sequence: TGTGCCAGCAGTTTGGCGGCCAGCGCTCGGAATGAGCAGTTCTTC. This chain connects TRBV27 to TRBJ2-1; D uncertain. Trimming shortened V by 3 bases and J by 7 bases, and 16 bases separated the two germline ends. Germline-derived CDR1 and CDR2 are MNHEY and SMNVEV (reference sequence). This CDR3 contains 15 residues.

This sequence joins TRBV7-3 and TRBJ1-1; 9 bases align to TRBD1. Per the germline V gene, CDR1 is SGHTA and CDR2 is FQGTGA. V trimming: 5 bases; J trimming: 3 bases; junction bases outside the gene matches: 7. The CDR3 sequence is 15 residues long. CDR3 sequence (DNA): TGTGCCAGCAGCCCCGGGACAGGGAGTTACACTGAAGCTTTCTTT. Protein product: CASSPGTGSYTEAFF.

V is TRBV11-2 and J is TRBJ2-7; TRBD1 might be the D (6 bases). V was trimmed by 2 bases and J by 2 bases, leaving 13 bases between them. The CDR3 is made up of 15 amino acids. The germline CDR1 and CDR2 sequences are SGHAT and FQNNGV. The CDR3 loop reads CASSLLTGTAYEQYF. Written as DNA, the CDR3 is TGTGCCAGCAGCTTACTCACAGGGACCGCCTACGAGCAGTACTTC.